This T cell receptor beta chain was retrieved from a study of CD8 T cells in ankylosing spondylitis. With molecular barcodes, quantitative 5'-RACE was used to make the TCR beta libraries. TCRdb independently ran MiXCR on the 5' RACE reads; one entry per CDR3 protein. The sample has about 89,000 distinct CDR3 sequences, roughly 27% seen once; the top ten hold less than 60%. On this clonotype: Its antigen remains unknown.

General study findings and limits: Characteristic of ankylosing spondylitis blood, it appeared, was a TCR beta motif comprising eight highly homologous variants. Matched ankylosing spondylitis synovial fluid reportedly showed significant enrichment of disease-linked clones.

The specimen was blood, either unsorted or a sorted T cell fraction (not recorded which). This sequence originates from a male donor with ankylosing spondylitis or in good health (not recorded which).

CDR3 sequence reads: CSARRAGNEKLFF. Written as DNA, the CDR3 is TGCAGTGCCCGAAGGGCAGGGAATGAAAAACTGTTTTTT. The V call is TRBV20-1, the J call TRBJ1-4; TRBD1 is a possible D gene (5 bases). Between the trimmed V and J ends, which lost 6 bases and 5 bases, there was a span of 13 bases. Germline values: CDR1 DFQATT, CDR2 SNEGSKA (reference sequence). The CDR3 has 13 amino acids.